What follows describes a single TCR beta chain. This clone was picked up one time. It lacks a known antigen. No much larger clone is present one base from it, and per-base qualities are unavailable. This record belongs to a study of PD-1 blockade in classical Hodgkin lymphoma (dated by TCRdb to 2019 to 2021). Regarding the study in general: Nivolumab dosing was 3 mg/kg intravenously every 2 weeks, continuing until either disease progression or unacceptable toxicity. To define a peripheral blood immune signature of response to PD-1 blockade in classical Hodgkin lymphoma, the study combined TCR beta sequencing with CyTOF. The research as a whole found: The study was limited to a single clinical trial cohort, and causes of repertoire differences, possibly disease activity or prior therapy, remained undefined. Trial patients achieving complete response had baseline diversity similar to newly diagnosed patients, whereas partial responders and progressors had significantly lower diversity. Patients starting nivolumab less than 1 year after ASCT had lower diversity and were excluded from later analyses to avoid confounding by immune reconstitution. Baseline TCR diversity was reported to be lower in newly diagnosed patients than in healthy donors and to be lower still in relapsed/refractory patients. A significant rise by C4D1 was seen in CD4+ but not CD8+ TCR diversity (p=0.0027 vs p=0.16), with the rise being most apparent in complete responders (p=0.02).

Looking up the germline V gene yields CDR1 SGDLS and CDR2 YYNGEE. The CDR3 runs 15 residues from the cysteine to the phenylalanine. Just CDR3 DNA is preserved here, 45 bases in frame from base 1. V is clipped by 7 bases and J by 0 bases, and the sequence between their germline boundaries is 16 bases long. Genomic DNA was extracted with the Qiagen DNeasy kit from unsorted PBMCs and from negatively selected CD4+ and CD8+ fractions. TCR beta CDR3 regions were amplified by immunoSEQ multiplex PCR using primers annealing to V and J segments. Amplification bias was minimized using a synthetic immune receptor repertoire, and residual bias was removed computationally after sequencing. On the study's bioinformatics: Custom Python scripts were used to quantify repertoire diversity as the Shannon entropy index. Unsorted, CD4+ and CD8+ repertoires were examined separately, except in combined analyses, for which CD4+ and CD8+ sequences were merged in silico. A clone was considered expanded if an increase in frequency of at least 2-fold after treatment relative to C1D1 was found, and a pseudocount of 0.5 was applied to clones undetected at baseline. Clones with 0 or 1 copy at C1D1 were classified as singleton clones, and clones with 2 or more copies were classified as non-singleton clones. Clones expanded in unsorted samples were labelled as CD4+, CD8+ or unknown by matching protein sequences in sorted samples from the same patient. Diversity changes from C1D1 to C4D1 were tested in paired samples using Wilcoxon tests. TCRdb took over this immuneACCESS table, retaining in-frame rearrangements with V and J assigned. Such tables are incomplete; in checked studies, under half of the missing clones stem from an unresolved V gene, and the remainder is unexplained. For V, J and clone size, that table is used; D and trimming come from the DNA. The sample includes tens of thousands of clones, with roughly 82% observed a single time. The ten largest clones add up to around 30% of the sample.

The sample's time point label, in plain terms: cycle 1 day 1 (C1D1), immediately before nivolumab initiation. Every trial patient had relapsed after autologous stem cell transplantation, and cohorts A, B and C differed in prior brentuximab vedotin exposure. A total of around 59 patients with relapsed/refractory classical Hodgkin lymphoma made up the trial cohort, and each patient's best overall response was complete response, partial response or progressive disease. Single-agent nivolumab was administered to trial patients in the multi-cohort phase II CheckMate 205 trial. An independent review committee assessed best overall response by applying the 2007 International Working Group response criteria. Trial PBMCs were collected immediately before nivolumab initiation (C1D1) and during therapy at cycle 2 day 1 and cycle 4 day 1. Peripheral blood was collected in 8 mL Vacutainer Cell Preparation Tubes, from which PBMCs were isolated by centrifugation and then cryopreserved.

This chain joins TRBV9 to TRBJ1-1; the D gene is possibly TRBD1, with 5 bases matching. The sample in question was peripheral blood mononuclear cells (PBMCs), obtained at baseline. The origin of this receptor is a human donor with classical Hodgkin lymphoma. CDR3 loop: CASGATVDMNTEAFF. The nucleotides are TGTGCCAGCGGGGCGACAGTTGATATGAACACTGAAGCTTTCTTT.